A single sample gave rise to the 10 T cell receptor beta chains below, sequenced in a study of regulatory T cells in long-lasting Graves disease. Described time point: newly diagnosed GD, antithyroid drugs for less than 3 months. Isolated PBMC RNA provided the starting material for the TCR library. With iRepertoire HTBI primers and Arm-PCR of CDR3 regions, TCR beta libraries were built. TCRdb recomputed calls from the multiplex PCR reads with MiXCR, one row per CDR3 protein. The sample shows some 450,000 distinct CDR3 sequences, roughly 15% of them seen only once. These data were likewise used in another study, on T cells in Graves' hyperthyroidism and ophthalmopathy.

This sample comprised peripheral blood mononuclear cells (PBMCs), obtained at new diagnosis, from a patient treated with antithyroid drugs. The source is a woman in her twenties or thirties with Graves disease.

The table lists this clonotype with many counts. The gene calls are TRBV5-1 and TRBJ1-5, with D perhaps matching TRBD1 (6 bases). The CDR3 spans 15 residues. The ends were cut back, 5 bases at V and 6 bases at J, with 18 bases in the middle. Germline assignment: CDR1 SGHRS and CDR2 YFSETQ. This CDR3 is CASSVSGAVGQPQHF. Here the CDR3 DNA reads TGCGCCAGCAGTGTGTCAGGGGCCGTCGGTCAGCCCCAGCATTTT.

This clonotype was counted ten times or more. The chain has TRBV7-9 and TRBJ1-2; no definite D call. This CDR3 spans 13 amino acids. Per the germline V gene, CDR1 is SEHNR and CDR2 is FQNEAQ (reference sequence). Trimming left V 8 bases short and J 0 bases short, with 10 bases between. The CDR3 sequence: CASRDKANYGYTF. CDR3 DNA: TGTGCCAGCCGCGACAAGGCTAACTATGGCTACACCTTC.

This clonotype occurred a few times. The gene calls are TRBV28 and TRBJ1-6; TRBD1 might be the D (5 bases). Germline loops: CDR1 MDHEN, CDR2 SYDVKM. This CDR3 spans 14 amino acids. CDR3 nucleotides: TGTGTCACTACTGGGGCCCTTAATAATTCACCCCTCCACTTT. Translating it yields CVTTGALNNSPLHF.

This clonotype was found many times. This sequence joins TRBV3-1 and TRBJ2-1, with 7 nucleotides matching TRBD2. V was pared by 3 bases and J by 0 bases, with 20 bases of the junction left unmatched. This CDR3 contains 21 residues. CDR1 is LGHDT, CDR2 YNNKEL, per germline (reference sequence). The CDR3 spells CASSQLGGKGEGLSSYNEQFF. The CDR3 DNA sequence: TGTGCCAGCAGCCAGCTGGGAGGGAAAGGAGAGGGACTAAGCTCCTACAATGAGCAGTTCTTC.

As DNA, the CDR3 is TGTGCCAGCACCGACAGAGAGAGAAATTCACCCCTCCACTTT. It yields the protein CASTDRERNSPLHF. The genes are TRBV2 and TRBJ1-6; weak D call: TRBD1 (5 bases). Per the germline V gene, CDR1 is SNHLY and CDR2 is FYNNEI. This CDR3 has 14 residues. With 7 bases removed from V and 7 bases from J, the gap between germline ends came to 14 bases.

This clonotype was detected only a few times. Here the CDR3 reads CAWGIMGANVLTF. CDR3 sequence (DNA): TGTGCCTGGGGGATTATGGGGGCCAACGTCCTGACTTTC. The gene calls are TRBV30 and TRBJ2-6; D is uncertain. V dropped 5 bases and J dropped 4 bases, with 9 bases sitting between them. This CDR3 has 13 amino acids. Germline CDR1 is GTSNPN and CDR2 is SVGIG (reference sequence).

The chain couples TRBV5-6 to TRBJ1-2, with TRBD1 matching 12 bases. This CDR3 is 17 amino acids long. Trimming removed 2 bases from V and 8 bases from J; junction bases left unmatched: 13. The germline CDR1 and CDR2 sequences are SGHDT and YYEEEE. The chain's CDR3 is CASSLLKQGQGALGYTF. The CDR3 bases are TGTGCCAGCAGCTTACTAAAACAGGGACAGGGGGCGCTGGGCTACACCTTC. The complete variable domain, with remaining parts taken from reference TRBV5-6 and TRBJ1-2, reads DAGVTQSPTHLIKTRGQQVTLRCSPKSGHDTVSWYQQALGQGPQFIFQYYEEEERQRGNFPDRFSGHQFPNYSSELNVNALLLGDSALYLCASSLLKQGQGALGYTFGSGTRLTVV.

The chain recombines TRBV27 with TRBJ2-7; a weak D match, TRBD1 (6 bases). Per the germline V gene, CDR1 is MNHEY and CDR2 is SMNVEV (reference sequence). V gave up 5 bases and J gave up 5 bases, with 10 bases separating them. The CDR3 loop spans 12 amino acids. The CDR3 DNA reads TGTGCCAGCAGTGCCAGACAGGACGAGCAGTACTTC. Amino acids: CASSARQDEQYF.

This clonotype was seen a handful of times. The chain combines TRBV6-5 with TRBJ2-7, with no clear D. The ends were cut back, 0 bases at V and 4 bases at J, with 10 bases in the middle. CDR3 length equals 14 residues. CDR1 MNHEY and CDR2 SVGAGI come from the germline V gene. This CDR3 reads CASSYSGTSYEQYF. CDR3 bases: TGTGCCAGCAGTTACTCTGGCACTTCTTACGAGCAGTACTTC.

This clonotype was found a few times. The chain couples TRBV28 to TRBJ2-7, with TRBD2 as a possible D gene (5 bases). CDR3 length equals 14 residues. Germline lookup yields CDR1 MDHEN and CDR2 SYDVKM. With 5 bases removed from V and 2 bases from J, the gap between germline ends came to 13 bases. CDR3 amino acids: CASSALVPPYEQYF. The DNA for the CDR3 is TGTGCCAGCAGTGCACTAGTTCCACCCTACGAGCAGTACTTC.